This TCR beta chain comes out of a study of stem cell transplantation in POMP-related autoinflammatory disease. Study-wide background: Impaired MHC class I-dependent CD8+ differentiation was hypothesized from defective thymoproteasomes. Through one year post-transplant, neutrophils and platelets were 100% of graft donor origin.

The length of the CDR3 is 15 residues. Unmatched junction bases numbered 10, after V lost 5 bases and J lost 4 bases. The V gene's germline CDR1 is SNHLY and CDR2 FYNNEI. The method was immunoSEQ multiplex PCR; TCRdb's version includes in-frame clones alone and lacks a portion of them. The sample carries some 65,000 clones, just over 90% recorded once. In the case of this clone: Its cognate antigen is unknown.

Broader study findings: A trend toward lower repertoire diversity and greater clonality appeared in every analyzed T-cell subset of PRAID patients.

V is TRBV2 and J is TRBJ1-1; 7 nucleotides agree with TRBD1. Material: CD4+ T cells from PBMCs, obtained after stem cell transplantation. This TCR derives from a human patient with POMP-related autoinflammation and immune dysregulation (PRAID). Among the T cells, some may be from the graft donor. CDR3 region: CASSRGQSGFTEAFF. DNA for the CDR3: TGTGCCAGCAGTAGGGGACAGAGTGGTTTCACTGAAGCTTTCTTT.